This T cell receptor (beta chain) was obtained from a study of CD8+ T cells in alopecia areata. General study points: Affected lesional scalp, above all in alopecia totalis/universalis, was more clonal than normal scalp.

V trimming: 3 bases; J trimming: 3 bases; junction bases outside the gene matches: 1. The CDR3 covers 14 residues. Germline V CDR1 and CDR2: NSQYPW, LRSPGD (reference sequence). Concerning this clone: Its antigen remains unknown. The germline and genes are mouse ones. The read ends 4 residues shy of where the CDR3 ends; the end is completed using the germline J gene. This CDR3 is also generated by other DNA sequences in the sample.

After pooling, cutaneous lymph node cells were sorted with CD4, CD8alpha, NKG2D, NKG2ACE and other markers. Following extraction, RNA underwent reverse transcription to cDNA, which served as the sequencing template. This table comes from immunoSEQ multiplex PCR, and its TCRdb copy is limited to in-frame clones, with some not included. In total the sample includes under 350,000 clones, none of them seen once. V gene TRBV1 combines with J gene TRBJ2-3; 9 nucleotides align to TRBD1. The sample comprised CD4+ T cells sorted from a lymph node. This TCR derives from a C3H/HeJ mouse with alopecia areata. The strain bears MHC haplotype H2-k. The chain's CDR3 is CTCSATGGAETLYF. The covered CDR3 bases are TGCACCTGCAGTGCGACAGGGGGAGCAGAA.